A single sample gave rise to the 10 T cell receptor beta chains below, sequenced in a study of T-cell memory formation after mild COVID-19. TCRdb reprocessed the 5' RACE reads via MiXCR and lists one record per CDR3 protein. The data hold 350,000 to 500,000 distinct CDR3 sequences, with about a sixth observed a single time. Specimen: PBMCs or a T cell subset sorted from them (not recorded which). The receptors were gathered from a man aged 18 to 30 who had mild COVID-19 (a few samples of this study predate the infection). Cell type and time point are not known.

The chain recombines TRBV5-1 with TRBJ2-7; tentative D call: TRBD1 (6 bases). The CDR3 is 15 residues long. Deletions cut 2 bases from V and 2 bases from J, with 14 bases between. The germline CDR1 and CDR2 sequences are SGHRS and YFSETQ. The CDR3, as DNA: TGCGCCAGCAGCTTCCTGACAGGCACAACCTACGAGCAGTACTTC. As protein: CASSFLTGTTYEQYF. The full variable domain, in which reference TRBV5-1 and TRBJ2-7 provide the parts outside the CDR3, is KAGVTQTPRYLIKTRGQQVTLSCSPISGHRSVSWYQQTPGQGLQFLFEYFSETQRNKGNFPGRFSGRQFSNSRSEMNVSTLELGDSALYLCASSFLTGTTYEQYFGPGTRLTVT.

This clonotype was found a few times. The gene calls are TRBV6-6 and TRBJ1-4; D is uncertain. Germline loops: CDR1 MNHNY, CDR2 SVGAGI (reference sequence). The CDR3 has 13 residues. Trimming took 2 bases from V and 8 from J, leaving 9 bases between them. CDR3 nucleotides: TGTGCCAGCAGTTACGGTGAGGAAGAAAAACTGTTTTTT. Its translation is CASSYGEEEKLFF.

V is TRBV5-1 and J is TRBJ2-5; D gene ambiguous. Germline V gives CDR1 SGHRS, CDR2 YFSETQ. V was clipped by 3 bases and J by 5 bases, with 17 bases between them. CDR3 length: 15 residues. CDR3 DNA: TGCGCCAGCAGCTCCGCCGGAGATGGGATGGAGACCCAGTACTTC. This codes for CASSSAGDGMETQYF.

The CDR3 DNA reads TGTGCCAGCCGTTCCGGGACAGGGCATCAGCCCCAGCATTTT. Translating it yields CASRSGTGHQPQHF. The genes are TRBV27 and TRBJ1-5, with TRBD1 identical over 9 bases. The CDR3 spans 14 residues. Germline-derived CDR1 and CDR2 are MNHEY and SMNVEV (reference sequence). The V and J ends lost 8 bases and 5 bases, in that order; junction bases with no gene match: 7.

The chain links TRBV19 to TRBJ1-1; D gene unclear. The CDR3 contains 15 residues. The V and J ends lost 0 bases and 5 bases respectively, with 13 bases between them. Germline V CDR1 and CDR2: LNHDA, SQIVND (reference sequence). As DNA, the CDR3 is TGTGCCAGTAGTATAGATATGGCCCTGGGGACTGAAGCTTTCTTT. Translated: CASSIDMALGTEAFF.

The CDR3 sequence: CAISRQGANTEAFF. The DNA of the CDR3 is TGTGCCATCAGCAGACAGGGGGCGAACACTGAAGCTTTCTTT. This rearrangement joins TRBV10-3 to TRBJ1-1, with 10 bases aligning to TRBD1. Trimming took 6 bases from V and 1 from J; bases not matched to a gene: 2. This CDR3 is 14 amino acids long. Germline assignment: CDR1 ENHRY and CDR2 SYGVKD.

This clonotype has only a few counts. The chain uses TRBV4-1 and TRBJ2-7, with D maybe TRBD2 (5 bases). The V gene lost 4 bases and the J gene lost 0 bases, with 13 bases spanning the gap. The germline V gene has CDR1 MGHRA and CDR2 YSYEKL. There are 15 residues in the CDR3. CDR3 sequence: CASSRETGSSYEQYF. In nucleotides, the CDR3 is TGCGCCAGCAGCCGAGAGACTGGGAGCTCCTACGAGCAGTACTTC.

The chain recombines TRBV6-5 with TRBJ2-7; 8 bases match TRBD1. With 2 bases clipped from V and 4 bases from J, the junction kept 4 bases outside the gene matches. The CDR3 has 14 residues. Germline V lookup: CDR1 MNHEY, CDR2 SVGAGI. As DNA, the CDR3 is TGTGCCAGCAGTTACGGACAGGGCCTATACGAGCAGTACTTC. This translates into CASSYGQGLYEQYF.

CDR3 sequence (DNA): TGCAGTGCTAATCCGGATACGCAGTATTTT. Protein sequence: CSANPDTQYF. This chain uses TRBV20-1 with TRBJ2-3; D gene uncertain. This CDR3 spans 10 amino acids. Trimming shortened V by 4 bases and J by 6 bases, and 5 bases separated the two germline ends. Germline V gene sequence: CDR1 DFQATT, CDR2 SNEGSKA (reference sequence).

The table lists this clonotype with a few counts. This chain connects TRBV5-1 to TRBJ1-6; 7 bases line up with TRBD1. Germline loops: CDR1 SGHRS, CDR2 YFSETQ. The junction had 10 bases not matched to a gene; V was cut back by 6 bases and J by 7 bases. The CDR3 has 15 residues. CDR3 protein: CASNPTGTDNSPLHF. The DNA of the CDR3 is TGCGCCAGCAACCCCACCGGGACAGACAATTCACCCCTCCACTTT.